This T cell receptor beta chain was sequenced in a study of T cells in Graves' hyperthyroidism and ophthalmopathy. Study findings and constraints: Most clonotypes expanded in thyroid above 0.001 were likewise present in blood.

This clonotype was seen many times. Its specificity is not known. Exclusions: uncontrolled infection, other autoimmune disease, pregnancy, lactation. The germline V gene has CDR1 SGHKS and CDR2 YYEKEE (reference sequence). V was cut by 4 bases and J by 3 bases, with 20 bases left in between. The CDR3 has 16 residues. The TCR beta CDR3 regions underwent amplification using RNA transcripts as the source. An initial round of RT-PCR targeting the TCR CDR3 relied on the HTBI primer set. Via MiXCR, TCRdb re-called the multiplex PCR reads, giving one row per CDR3 protein. Seen here are a few hundred thousand distinct CDR3 sequences, under 15% observed once, and the top ten hold around a third.

This chain connects TRBV5-5 to TRBJ2-7, with D perhaps matching TRBD1 (5 bases). This sequence originates from a woman aged 25 to 39 with Graves' hyperthyroidism. Sequenced sample: blood. CDR3 sequence (DNA): TGTGCCAGCAGCGTAGGGGATGCGTCTGGTCGCTACGAGCAGTACTTC. It specifies CASSVGDASGRYEQYF.